A selection of T cell receptor beta chains follows, all from one sample in a study of T cell changes during pregnancy in multiple sclerosis. Only in-frame clones appear in the TCRdb table, and some are missing; sequencing was by immunoSEQ multiplex PCR. This sample has around 49,000 clones; nearly 95% occur once, and the top ten carry 0.61%. The sequencing here drew on CD4+ T cells from peripheral blood mononuclear cells, taken after pregnancy. Every receptor here comes from a female donor in good health, enrolled as a control in a pregnancy study. Both conserved end residues are part of each CDR3. The order of the fields is J gene, clone size, D gene, V gene, CDR3 protein, CDR3 DNA. D genes are given only for firm matches. Expanded clones are given a class, and other clones once, few, many or no size at all.

TRBJ2-1 | . | . | TRBV7-2 | CASSLQGRNYNEQFF | TGTGCCAGCAGCTTACAAGGGAGAAACTACAATGAGCAGTTCTTC
TRBJ1-5 | . | . | TRBV30 | CAWSAEAGNQPQHF | TGTGCCTGGTCGGCGGAGGCGGGCAATCAGCCCCAGCATTTT
TRBJ2-5 | . | TRBD2 | TRBV18 | CASSPGTSGIPYQETQYF | TGTGCCAGCTCACCAGGGACTAGCGGGATACCGTACCAAGAGACCCAGTACTTC
TRBJ1-2 | . | . | TRBV15 | CATSRGGFNYGYTF | TGTGCCACCAGCAGGGGGGGGTTTAACTATGGCTACACCTTC
TRBJ1-4 | . | . | TRBV6-5 | CASSYSRVNEKLFF | TGTGCCAGCAGTTACTCCCGGGTTAATGAAAAACTGTTTTTT
TRBJ2-1 | . | TRBD2 | TRBV11-3 | CASSLETSGDEQFF | TGTGCCAGCAGCTTAGAAACCAGCGGGGATGAGCAGTTCTTC
TRBJ2-5 | . | TRBD2 | TRBV5-1 | CASSLDSEASGRETQYF | TGCGCCAGCAGCTTGGATAGCGAGGCTAGCGGTCGGGAGACCCAGTACTTC
TRBJ2-5 | few | . | TRBV2 | CASSSRRIGDRETQYF | TGTGCCAGCAGCTCACGGAGGATTGGAGATAGGGAGACCCAGTACTTC
TRBJ1-2 | . | . | TRBV30 | CAWSVQGHYGYTF | TGTGCCTGGAGTGTTCAGGGTCACTATGGCTACACCTTC
TRBJ1-1 | . | TRBD1 | TRBV6-1 | CASRSGDRLNTEAFF | TGTGCCAGCAGATCTGGGGACAGGTTGAACACTGAAGCTTTCTTT
TRBJ2-1 | . | TRBD2 | TRBV25-1 | CASSPRGRAYNEQFF | TGTGCCAGCAGTCCCCGCGGGAGGGCCTACAATGAGCAGTTCTTC
TRBJ1-5 | . | TRBD1 | TRBV7-3 | CASSRKPGGLFRGNQPQHF | TGTGCCAGCAGCCGGAAGCCAGGGGGTTTGTTCAGGGGCAATCAGCCCCAGCATTTT
TRBJ2-1 | . | . | TRBV10-3 | CAMRGDSEQFF | TGTGCCATGAGGGGGGACAGTGAGCAGTTCTTC
TRBJ2-1 | . | TRBD2 | TRBV11-2 | CASSFFLAGFDEQFF | TGTGCCAGCAGCTTTTTTCTAGCGGGATTCGATGAGCAGTTCTTC
TRBJ2-5 | . | . | TRBV10-3 | CAITRDGTQYF | TGTGCCATCACCCGGGATGGGACCCAGTACTTC
TRBJ1-6 | . | . | TRBV5-1 | CASSRGGGPLHF | TGCGCCAGCAGCCGGGGCGGGGGTCCCCTCCACTTT
TRBJ2-7 | . | TRBD1 | TRBV5-1 | CASSENGQGWDEQYF | TGCGCCAGCAGCGAAAACGGACAGGGCTGGGATGAGCAGTACTTC
TRBJ2-3 | . | TRBD2 | TRBV27 | CASSPSTSGGGTQYF | TGTGCCAGCAGTCCGTCGACTAGCGGGGGGGGTACGCAGTATTTT
TRBJ2-1 | . | . | TRBV15 | CATSRDRAWRDEQFF | TGTGCCACCAGCAGAGATCGGGCCTGGAGGGATGAGCAGTTCTTC
TRBJ1-1 | . | . | TRBV6-1 | CASSEARYTEAFF | TGTGCCAGCAGTGAAGCGCGCTACACTGAAGCTTTCTTT
TRBJ2-7 | . | TRBD2 | TRBV18 | CASSPQAGPPLEQYF | TGTGCCAGCTCACCCCAAGCGGGGCCCCCGCTCGAGCAGTACTTC
TRBJ1-4 | . | TRBD1 | TRBV15 | CATSRAYRQGQNEKLFF | TGTGCCACCAGCAGAGCCTACAGACAGGGCCAAAATGAAAAACTGTTTTTT